This paragraph covers one T cell receptor beta chain sequence. As yet, its antigen is unknown. The source of the sample is a study of cytomegalovirus exposure and HLA in healthy donors. The overall study: Per a later analysis, the 666 first-cohort and more than 100 validation repertoires shared one platform. General study findings and limits: According to a subsequent analysis, TCR clusters identified in the first cohort showed a tendency to co-occur across the roughly 130 validation repertoires. Rarity marked most TCR sequences, yet some public TCRs occurred in many donors. The listing of 150 to 200 TCR beta chains classed them as cytomegalovirus-associated.

Generated by immunoSEQ multiplex PCR, the TCRdb table keeps only in-frame clones and is missing some. The data contain 60,000 or so clones, roughly 90% of them singletons. The germline CDR1 and CDR2 sequences are SGDLS and YYNGEE. This CDR3 is 18 amino acids long. V was pared by 2 bases and J by 6 bases, with 13 bases of the junction left unmatched. Material for sequencing was PBMCs. The chain joins TRBV9 to TRBJ2-2; 10 bases agree with TRBD1. This clonotype originated in a young woman in good health and CMV-seronegative. The CDR3 nucleotides read TGTGCCAGCAGCGTGACTGTTCGTCGGACAGGGGGTTCCGGGGAGCTGTTTTTT. It specifies CASSVTVRRTGGSGELFF.